The rows below give T cell receptor beta chains drawn from one sample of a study of response to subunit inactivated influenza vaccine. TCRdb redid the calling of the RT-PCR reads with MiXCR, one entry per CDR3 protein. The table lists 500,000 to 550,000 distinct CDR3 sequences, 6.5% to 8% of them singletons. The sequencing used PBMCs from blood, collected around 25 months after vaccination. All receptors come from a man aged 45-69 years who received an inactivated influenza vaccine. Both conserved end residues are part of each CDR3. The D gene is left open where the match is weak. Size tells how often a clone was seen (once, few, many) or the class of an expanded clone, and some rows leave it out.

TRBJ2-3,TRBV5-1,few,TRBD2,CASSIKSGGVTDTQYF,TGCGCCAGCAGCATTAAAAGCGGGGGGGTTACAGATACGCAGTATTTT
TRBJ2-7,TRBV7-3,few,-,CASSLYFPVPSQPSSYEQYF,TGTGCCAGCAGCCTCTACTTCCCCGTACCATCGCAACCCTCTTCCTACGAGCAGTACTTC
TRBJ2-5,TRBV4-2,many,-,CASSQDLRGEETQYF,TGTGCCAGCAGCCAAGATCTAAGAGGCGAAGAGACCCAGTACTTC
TRBJ2-7,TRBV6-2/TRBV6-3,few,TRBD1,CASSSLRQGAYEQYF,TGTGCCAGCAGTTCCCTCCGACAGGGGGCCTACGAGCAGTACTTC
TRBJ2-5,TRBV3-1,-,TRBD1,CAGSQDRATKYQETQYF,TGTGCCGGCAGCCAAGACAGGGCCACTAAATACCAAGAGACCCAGTACTTC
TRBJ2-1,TRBV27,many,TRBD1,CASMSWDSVAYEQFF,TGTGCCAGCATGTCATGGGACAGCGTTGCCTATGAGCAGTTCTTC
TRBJ2-1,TRBV5-1,many,-,CASSLGQDANEQFF,TGCGCCAGCAGCTTGGGACAGGACGCCAATGAGCAGTTCTTC
TRBJ2-1,TRBV7-7,-,-,CASSLGPYSSRSYNEQFF,TGTGCCAGCAGCTTAGGCCCTTATTCTAGCCGATCCTACAATGAGCAGTTCTTC
TRBJ2-3,TRBV14,many,-,CASSLPYMAQYF,TGTGCCAGCAGCCTACCGTACATGGCGCAGTATTTT
TRBJ2-5,TRBV7-2,many,-,CASSSTREETQYF,TGTGCCAGCAGCTCAACTAGGGAAGAGACCCAGTACTTC
TRBJ2-6,TRBV12-3/TRBV12-4,few,-,CASSPLRPGDGANVLTF,TGTGCCAGCAGTCCCCTTCGGCCTGGGGACGGGGCCAACGTCCTGACTTTC
TRBJ1-1,TRBV4-2,many,-,CASSQEEVNTEAFF,TGTGCCAGCAGCCAAGAGGAAGTTAACACTGAAGCTTTCTTT
TRBJ2-1,TRBV7-2,many,-,CASSLRFVQFF,TGTGCCAGCAGCCTAAGATTCGTGCAGTTCTTC
TRBJ1-2,TRBV20-1,-,-,CSARGGRGSYGYTF,TGCAGTGCTAGAGGGGGCAGGGGTTCTTATGGCTACACCTTC
TRBJ2-4,TRBV20-1,-,-,CSARGGLLAKNIQYF,TGCAGTGCTAGAGGTGGTTTACTAGCCAAAAACATTCAGTACTTC
TRBJ2-5,TRBV12-3/TRBV12-4,-,TRBD2,CASSPPGLAGETQYF,TGTGCCAGCAGCCCACCGGGACTAGCGGGAGAGACCCAGTACTTC
TRBJ1-3,TRBV29-1,few,-,CSVELLPGNTIYF,TGCAGCGTTGAACTGCTACCTGGAAACACCATATATTTT
TRBJ1-1,TRBV20-1,-,-,CSAQAARNTEAFF,TGCAGTGCCCAGGCGGCGCGGAACACTGAAGCTTTCTTT
TRBJ1-1,TRBV6-2/TRBV6-3,many,-,CASSYTTNTEAFF,TGTGCCAGCAGTTACACAACGAACACTGAAGCTTTCTTT
TRBJ2-3,TRBV20-1,-,TRBD2,CSAKTGTSGTVRDTQYF,TGCAGTGCTAAAACCGGGACTAGCGGGACAGTAAGAGATACGCAGTATTTT
TRBJ1-4,TRBV7-9,many,-,CASSLGTANEKLFF,TGTGCCAGCAGCTTAGGGACAGCTAATGAAAAACTGTTTTTT
TRBJ2-1,TRBV6-1,-,TRBD2,CASSNPRAGGKYNEQFF,TGTGCCAGCAGCAACCCCAGGGCCGGGGGGAAATACAATGAGCAGTTCTTC
TRBJ2-6,TRBV29-1,-,TRBD1,CSVDDRGITGANVLTF,TGCAGCGTTGACGACAGGGGAATCACTGGGGCCAACGTCCTGACTTTC
TRBJ1-2,TRBV5-1,-,-,CASSQSGGGLGYTF,TGCGCCAGCAGCCAAAGCGGTGGGGGTCTAGGCTACACCTTC
TRBJ2-7,TRBV2,-,-,CASSGDLGSTYEQYF,TGTGCCAGCAGTGGGGACTTAGGGAGCACCTACGAGCAGTACTTC
TRBJ2-2,TRBV20-1,-,-,CSARDQTQAMNTGELFF,TGCAGTGCTAGAGATCAAACGCAGGCTATGAACACCGGGGAGCTGTTTTTT
TRBJ2-7,TRBV28,-,TRBD2,CASWTGTSGRAGYEQYF,TGTGCCAGTTGGACCGGGACTAGCGGGAGGGCCGGCTACGAGCAGTACTTC
TRBJ2-7,TRBV3-1,few,-,CASSQVSSYEQYF,TGTGCCAGCAGCCAGGTGAGCTCCTACGAGCAGTACTTC
TRBJ2-7,TRBV5-5,-,-,CASSLDTEYEQYF,TGTGCCAGCAGCTTGGATACGGAGTACGAGCAGTACTTC